The clone carrying this TCR beta chain was seen just once. This entry is derived from a study of blood T cell repertoires in COVID-19. About the research overall: Samples of COVID-19 (acute and convalescent) were obtained from the United States, Italy and Spain. T cells, B-cell-depleted T cells, or PBMCs provided the cDNA or gDNA that served as material.

Per germline, CDR1 SGHTA and CDR2 FQGNSA. The V end lost 5 bases, the J end lost 1 base, and 8 bases lay between the germline ends. The CDR3 spans 13 residues. Authors' processing steps: Reference gene primer amplification gave nucleated cell count estimates. Sequencing was performed with immunoSEQ multiplex PCR; in TCRdb, only in-frame clones are kept and a portion is missing. V and J calls and clone size are given by that table; D and trimming were obtained from the DNA. The sample contains 90,000 to 120,000 clones, 88% of which appear only once. What was sequenced was peripheral blood. V is TRBV7-2 and J is TRBJ2-5; D is ambiguous. The source is a man aged 50 to 60 with active or convalescent COVID-19. CDR3 sequence (DNA): TGTGCCAGCAGCCCCCACACCCAAGAGACCCAGTACTTC. Protein product: CASSPHTQETQYF.